This TCR beta chain was recorded in a study of radiotherapy plus CTLA-4 blockade in lung cancer. The wider study: Objective responses emerged in 18% of patients, and over 30% attained disease control.

Germline loops: CDR1 MDHEN, CDR2 SYDVKM. After removal of 7 bases from V and 14 bases from J, the junction contained 13 bases not matched to a gene. The CDR3 sequence is 13 residues long. Those patients who had chemo-refractory metastatic non-small-cell lung cancer were given focal radiation along with CTLA-4 blockade through ipilimumab. This table comes from immunoSEQ multiplex PCR, and its TCRdb copy is limited to in-frame clones, with some not included. The data show about 45,000 clones, with 73% seen just once and roughly 4% held by the top ten. Only a few counts were recorded for this clone. Its matching antigen is unknown. The study, taken as a whole, reports: Early clone dynamics of blood T cells, plus interferon-beta, reportedly predicted response best. Subsequent to radiotherapy plus ipilimumab, tumor-derived TCR clones underwent expansion in blood.

The material was peripheral blood, obtained from a patient treated with radiotherapy plus ipilimumab. The receptor was isolated from a human donor with non-small cell lung cancer who had a complete response to radiotherapy plus ipilimumab. This rearrangement joins TRBV28 to TRBJ1-2; 10 nucleotides line up with TRBD1. CDR3 DNA: TGTGCCAGCACGAAAGCAGTTCTGGGACAGGGGACCTTC. Amino acids: CASTKAVLGQGTF.